This T cell receptor (beta chain) was captured by sequencing in a study of cytomegalovirus exposure and HLA in healthy donors (dated by TCRdb to the late 2010s). Turning to the overall study: An earlier analysis of around 600 of the donors reported about 250 Gb of sequence data and 120 million or so unique TCR beta sequences from 150 million to 200 million T cells. About 280 gigabases of sequencing data and tens of millions of unique TCR sequences were included in an early release covering under 650 HLA-typed donors. Of the 300 to 450 genotyped donors, 75% to 85% were placed in the genetic ancestry cluster associated with self-reported Caucasian donors. The study was designed to test whether signatures of past pathogen exposure could be identified by cataloging public T cell receptors. The study profiled the T cell repertoires of hundreds of subjects by immunosequencing and related them to cytomegalovirus serostatus. Besides the first cohort of roughly 640 subjects, a separate validation cohort made up of 90 to 150 different subjects was used. The study combined high-throughput TCR immunosequencing, statistical association of individual TCRs with disease status, and machine learning to predict cytomegalovirus infection status. In a later analysis, previously published TCR beta repertoires from some 640 donors were re-analyzed and high-resolution HLA genotyping was added so that TCR occurrence patterns could be studied. In the later analysis, no new phenotypic data were used to find candidate immune exposures; instead, reliance was placed on TCR beta sequences and their occurrence across donors. In an earlier analysis of 550 to 700 of the donors, high-throughput TCR beta sequencing was used to judge whether each TCR beta V gene segment behaved as functional or pseudogenic. Donor age, sex, ethnicity and CMV serostatus were compiled together with the repertoire data. A later genetic analysis used genome-wide SNP genotypes for about 65% of the roughly 700 donors, treating that subset as a discovery cohort. Every discovery cohort repertoire had been produced on one sequencing platform. Class I and class II HLA loci were covered by the typing at four-digit resolution. Typing coverage differed by locus: A, B, C, DRB1 and DQB1 were typed in about 629-640 donors, DQA1 in 522, DPA1 in some 600, and DPB1 in approximately 450. Roughly 5 DR-DQ haplotypes were treated as single units for association and clustering because of strong linkage in the cohort. Across some 400 genotyped donors of the cohort, an average of approximately 240,000 unique TCR beta nucleotide sequences per donor were sequenced, and 15% to 20% of those sequences were non-productive.

The CDR3 covers 16 residues, taking in both the cysteine and the phenylalanine. Just CDR3 DNA is preserved here, 48 bases in frame from base 1. The germline V gene encodes CDR1 SGHRS and CDR2 YFSETQ. From V the trimming removes 2 bases and from J it removes 4 bases, while the gene matches leave 8 bases of the junction unaccounted for. The cohort was made up of around 720 healthy bone marrow donors. At the time of sampling, all cohort members were nominally healthy, though unrecorded immune exposures were likely present. The donor was CMV seronegative and was included in the group of a few hundred seronegative cohort members. A peripheral blood sample was collected from each donor, and TCR beta sequencing was performed on peripheral blood mononuclear cells. Genomic DNA extraction from the blood cell samples was performed with the Qiagen DNeasy Blood Extraction Kit. With regard to this clone: There is no known antigen for this receptor. No much larger clonotype is one base removed from it; base qualities were not supplied.

What the authors observed across the whole study: A later analysis found that most CMV-associated TCR beta chains appeared HLA-restricted, with HLA associations seemingly driven largely by CMV exposure. While some public TCRs were present in many individuals, most TCR sequences turned up only very rarely across donors. A total of roughly 160 TCR beta chains were listed by the study as associated with cytomegalovirus. Around 16 rarely observed V segments, including chromosome 9 orphons, were excluded from the earlier analysis of several hundred of the donors because counts were too low. Presence/absence analyses assumed roughly uniform sequencing depth across donors, an assumption that may not hold. A later analysis found that HLA-associated TCR beta chains were more clonally expanded and had lower generation probabilities than equally common non-associated chains. A further reported finding was that TCR beta sequences accurately predicted the HLA-A and HLA-B alleles for most subjects in the first cohort. CMV serostatus was the only immune exposure information available for the cohort. Linkage disequilibrium might explain the correlated functional status among segregating V segments, but an unknown experimental factor could not be excluded. The classifier was reported to diagnose cytomegalovirus status with high specificity and sensitivity in both the original cohort and the validation cohort. The cohort was sequenced for TCR beta chains only, and without alpha or paired-chain data the features that could be detected were limited. In vitro tests confirmed that three of the cytomegalovirus-associated TCR beta chains recognize cytomegalovirus antigens. The 87-base-pair reads could not distinguish some IMGT-functional V segments, including TRBV6-2 and TRBV6-3, so those segments were excluded. Broadly in line with IMGT annotations, most TCR beta V segments showed up in productive rearrangements about 90% or about 30% of the time in an earlier analysis of under 700 of the donors. The sequencing pipeline was judged likely to have produced a cluster of highly shared sequence variants as a technical artifact. In a later analysis, the rate of TCR association differed among HLA loci, with DRB1 alleles having the most associated TCRs and HLA-C alleles having the fewest. An association between a missense DCLRE1C variant and V-gene and J-gene trimming of TCR beta chains was found in a later genetic analysis and replicated in an independent cohort. Several of the top co-occurrence clusters appeared to be linked to parvovirus B19, influenza, CMV and Epstein-Barr virus, according to a later analysis. According to a later genetic analysis, donors in an Asian-associated ancestry cluster had fewer N-insertions in productive TCRs than the approximately 630-donor mean. At a false discovery rate of 0.05, a later analysis linked 15,000 to 20,000 TCR beta sequences to specific HLA alleles. According to the authors, the approach could potentially be generalized to other disease states and immunological phenotypes. Because some donors lacked HLA typing at each locus, the association tests relied only on the typed subset. Strong co-occurrence of HLA alleles, especially DR and DQ, made assigning TCR associations to individual alleles difficult.

The receptor library was made with the immunoSEQ multiplex PCR assay. A mixture of 60 forward primers for TCR Vbeta segments and 13 reverse primers for TCR Jbeta segments was used in the multiplex PCR. Amplification of the CDR3 region of rearranged TCR beta genes was performed with a multiplex PCR assay on genomic DNA. On the Illumina HiSeq System, the amplified TCR beta libraries were sequenced as 87-base-pair reads. The paper's data handling went like this. In a later analysis, tens of millions of unique TCR beta chains were counted across the 650 to 700 repertoires, and roughly 11 million of these chains were shared by at least two donors. To remove PCR and sequencing errors, raw reads were error-corrected and collapsed into unique sequences using a nearest-neighbor algorithm that merged closely related sequences. To assign V, D and J gene segments, CDR3 sequences were aligned to IMGT reference sequences. Each retained sequence needed at least a six-nucleotide match to both a V gene segment and a J gene segment. A rearrangement was called productive if the CDR3 had no stop codons and remained in frame with V and J, and every other rearrangement was called non-productive. Following IMGT convention, CDR3 was defined as the stretch from the second conserved V-encoded cysteine up to the conserved J-encoded phenylalanine. The earlier analysis of some 550 of the donors excluded any sequence lacking an unambiguous match to a single V gene segment. An earlier analysis of under 750 of the donors called V segments functional above 56.7% productive rearrangements and segregating when the between-donor standard deviation exceeded 5%. A statistical classification framework was built for diagnosing cytomegalovirus status from the catalog of TCR beta chain sequences. A later analysis assigned V and J genes by comparing TCR nucleotide sequences with IMGT/GENE-DB human TR gene sequences. The TCRdist pipeline was used in a later analysis to assign CDR3 sequences and most-parsimonious VDJ recombination scenarios. A later analysis defined each TCR beta chain by its CDR3 amino acid sequence plus V-gene family, and excluded reads lacking a unique V-gene family. To address suspected cross-contamination and a sequencing artifact, a later analysis removed roughly 640 highly shared, low-generation-probability nucleotide sequences. For each public chain, a later analysis derived a clonal expansion index from normalized ranks of inferred template counts within each repertoire. In a later analysis, generation probabilities were computed with a VDJ recombination model fitted to out-of-frame rearrangements, and the resulting probabilities were checked against IGoR. In a later analysis, TCR-TCR, TCR-HLA and TCR-CMV co-occurrence was scored with hypergeometric tests, and a repertoire-size bias correction was applied to TCR pairs. False discovery rates were estimated in a later analysis by permuting HLA or CMV assignments 20 times. In a later analysis, co-occurring TCRs were grouped using DBSCAN, with TCRdist sequence similarity added in when clustering inside HLA-allele-positive subsets. Repertoires with fewer than 30,000 or more than 120,000 public chains, plus five repertoires with anomalous nucleotide sharing, were excluded from co-occurrence clustering. In its TCRdb copy, this immuneACCESS table keeps in-frame sequences only and misses some clones. Where compared with another copy, unresolved V genes explain less than half of these, and the others have no known cause. V, J and clone size are those of that table, while D and trimming were read from the DNA. Across this sample there are some 130,000 clones, with 55% to 80% seen only once. The ten top clones hold around 1.2% of the sample.

The receptor comes from a woman aged 40 to 50 in good health and CMV-seronegative. Material: PBMCs. Recombination joined TRBV5-1 with TRBJ1-4; 7 central bases correspond to TRBD1. The DNA sequence is TGCGCCAGCAGCTTTTCCCCTGGGACAGATAATGAAAAACTGTTTTTT. It encodes CASSFSPGTDNEKLFF. With the portions outside the CDR3 filled from the reference TRBV5-1 and TRBJ1-4 genes, the complete variable region becomes KAGVTQTPRYLIKTRGQQVTLSCSPISGHRSVSWYQQTPGQGLQFLFEYFSETQRNKGNFPGRFSGRQFSNSRSEMNVSTLELGDSALYLCASSFSPGTDNEKLFFGSGTQLSVL.